Below are 26 T cell receptor beta chains sequenced from a single sample in a study of PD-1 blockade in classical Hodgkin lymphoma (dated by TCRdb to the early 2020s). The library relied on the immunoSEQ multiplex PCR assay. Held by TCRdb, this immuneACCESS table contains in-frame sequences only and omits some clones. Under half of the omission traces to an unresolved V gene where checked; the cause of the rest is unknown. For this sample there are some 150,000 clones; 78% appear just once. 9.2% of the sample comes from the top ten. The time point label on this specimen signifies: cycle 2 day 1 (C2D1) of nivolumab. Relapse after autologous stem cell transplantation had occurred in all trial patients, and cohorts A, B and C were distinguished by prior brentuximab vedotin exposure. The material was peripheral blood mononuclear cells (PBMCs), obtained before the second cycle of nivolumab. These receptors originate from a human donor with classical Hodgkin lymphoma.

This clone came up a few times. Relative to the germline gene, one junction end is altered; a read error may explain this. CDR3: CASTLRGASNQPQHF. CDR3 coding DNA: TGTGCCAGCACTTTACGCGGGGCTAGCAATCAGCCCCAGCATTTT. The rearrangement uses TRBV27 and TRBJ1-5, with D perhaps matching TRBD1 (5 bases). The germline V gene encodes CDR1 MNHEY and CDR2 SMNVEV (reference sequence). This CDR3 has 15 residues.

This clone was detected once. V gene TRBV11-2 combines with J gene TRBJ1-6; D perhaps matches TRBD1 (6 bases). Germline V gene sequence: CDR1 SGHAT, CDR2 FQNNGV. Trimming stripped 2 bases from V and 8 bases from J, with 13 bases between. The CDR3 has 15 amino acids. The chain's CDR3 is CASSLRSGHYSPLHF. The CDR3 coding sequence is TGTGCCAGCAGCTTAAGATCGGGACACTATTCACCCCTCCACTTT.

V gene TRBV6-5 combines with J gene TRBJ2-1; either TRBD1 or TRBD2 may supply D (5 bases each). V was trimmed by 2 bases and J by 10 bases, leaving 9 bases between them. This CDR3 spans 12 amino acids. Germline V lookup: CDR1 MNHEY, CDR2 SVGAGI. The CDR3 coding sequence is TGTGCCAGCAGTTACGGGGGTAAGGAGCAGTTCTTC. Its translation is CASSYGGKEQFF.

CDR3 DNA: TGTGCTAGTGTGGGGGACCGCACAGATACGCAGTATTTT. Translating gives CASVGDRTDTQYF. The rearrangement joins TRBV12-5 to TRBJ2-3, with D possibly called TRBD1 or TRBD2 (5 bases each). The CDR3 has 13 amino acids. The V gene's germline CDR1 is LGHNT and CDR2 FRNRAP. V lost 7 bases and J 1 base, leaving 9 bases between the germline ends.

The chain employs TRBV7-2 and TRBJ2-6; the D call may be TRBD1 or TRBD2 (5 bases each). This CDR3 has 15 amino acids. V dropped 8 bases and J dropped 0 bases, with 11 bases sitting between them. Germline V gene data show CDR1 as SGHTA and CDR2 as FQGNSA. CDR3 residues: CASWDASSGANVLTF. The CDR3 DNA sequence: TGTGCCAGCTGGGACGCCAGCTCTGGGGCCAACGTCCTGACTTTC.

The chain is built from TRBV4-3 and TRBJ1-2; TRBD1 matches at 9 bases. CDR1 and CDR2 from the germline V gene are LGHNA and YSLEER. This CDR3 spans 14 amino acids. Trimming cost V 3 bases and J 6 bases; bases outside gene matches: 5. CDR3 in amino acids: CASSQTTGGDGYTF. The CDR3 DNA reads as TGCGCCAGCAGCCAGACGACAGGGGGGGATGGCTACACCTTC.

The chain combines TRBV18 with TRBJ1-6; tentative D call: TRBD1 (5 bases). CDR3 length: 13 amino acids. V lost 9 bases to trimming and J lost 7 bases, with 13 bases between them. Per germline, CDR1 KGHSH and CDR2 LQKENI. DNA for the CDR3: TGTGCCAGTTCAGGAGGGGAGAATTCACCCCTCCACTTT. Amino acid sequence: CASSGGENSPLHF.

The chain couples TRBV10-3 to TRBJ2-1; 12 nucleotides line up with TRBD2. CDR1 ENHRY and CDR2 SYGVKD come from the germline V gene. This CDR3 region has 14 residues. The trim removed 7 bases at V and 3 bases at J, leaving 1 base unmatched. The CDR3 DNA follows: TGTGCCATCACTAGCGGGGGGGACTACAATGAGCAGTTCTTC. Translated: CAITSGGDYNEQFF.

This rearrangement joins TRBV18 to TRBJ1-1, with D tentatively TRBD1 (5 bases). This CDR3 has 16 residues. V lost 2 bases to trimming and J lost 2 bases, with 15 bases between them. Per germline, CDR1 KGHSH and CDR2 LQKENI. The CDR3 spells CASSPLATRENTEAFF. CDR3 DNA sequence: TGTGCCAGCTCACCATTGGCGACCAGGGAAAACACTGAAGCTTTCTTT.

In its sample, this clone was seen once. This rearrangement joins TRBV19 to TRBJ1-1; no clear D gene. From germline, CDR1 is LNHDA and CDR2 SQIVND (reference sequence). The CDR3 is 11 amino acids. The ends were cut back, 8 bases at V and 7 bases at J, with 11 bases in the middle. The CDR3 protein is CASAWEGEAFF. The CDR3 DNA reads as TGTGCCAGTGCTTGGGAGGGTGAAGCTTTCTTT.

This clone has a single count. V and J are TRBV7-3 and TRBJ2-1; 7 bases align to TRBD1. Germline CDR1 reads SGHTA; CDR2 reads FQGTGA. V trimming: 3 bases; J trimming: 7 bases; junction bases outside the gene matches: 3. The CDR3 extends over 13 amino acids. The CDR3, as DNA: TGTGCCAGCAGCTTGCAACAGGGGAATGAGCAGTTCTTC. Its translation is CASSLQQGNEQFF.

The rearrangement joins TRBV7-2 to TRBJ2-3; the match to TRBD2 covers 12 bases. There are 17 residues in the CDR3. V dropped 6 bases and J dropped 1; count of bases not matched to a gene: 8. Germline CDR1 reads SGHTA; CDR2 reads FQGNSA. CDR3 protein: CASSRLAGDPRTDTQYF. The CDR3 region has the DNA TGTGCCAGCAGTAGACTAGCGGGGGACCCTCGCACAGATACGCAGTATTTT.

In its sample, this clone was seen once. The chain employs TRBV29-1 and TRBJ2-1; TRBD2 agrees at 7 bases. V trimming: 3 bases; J trimming: 5 bases; junction bases outside the gene matches: 10. CDR1 SQVTM and CDR2 ANQGSEA come from the germline V gene. The CDR3 has 15 residues. CDR3 amino acids: CSVEQPAGYDNEQFF. DNA of the CDR3: TGCAGCGTTGAGCAGCCAGCGGGGTACGACAATGAGCAGTTCTTC.

In its sample, this clone was seen once. The V call is TRBV19, the J call TRBJ2-4, with a tentative D call TRBD1 (6 bases). The germline V and J ends were trimmed by 5 bases and 6 bases, with 8 bases remaining between them. The CDR3 sequence is 12 residues long. Germline CDR1 and CDR2: LNHDA and SQIVND (reference sequence). The DNA for the CDR3 is TGTGCCAGTAGTTCACAGGGAAACATTCAGTACTTC. This gives the protein CASSSQGNIQYF. The full variable domain, rest sourced from reference TRBV19 and TRBJ2-4, is DGGITQSPKYLFRKEGQNVTLSCEQNLNHDAMYWYRQDPGQGLRLIYYSQIVNDFQKGDIAEGYSVSREKKESFPLTVTSAQKNPTAFYLCASSSQGNIQYFGAGTRLSVL.

The CDR3 bases are TGTGCCATCAGCCCTACTCCTTGGGGCGCCGATAATGGCTACACCTTC. As protein: CAISPTPWGADNGYTF. V usage is TRBV10-3 and J usage is TRBJ1-2; the D gene is possibly TRBD1 (5 bases). The CDR3 length is 16 residues. The V gene lost 6 bases and the J gene lost 6 bases, with 23 bases spanning the gap. The germline V gene has CDR1 ENHRY and CDR2 SYGVKD.

This rearrangement joins TRBV7-2 to TRBJ1-5; 10 bases map to TRBD1. CDR3 length equals 13 residues. Germline CDR1 reads SGHTA; CDR2 reads FQGNSA. V was pared by 5 bases and J by 6 bases, with 1 base of the junction left unmatched. The CDR3 is CASSRDRGQPQHF. DNA for the CDR3: TGTGCCAGCAGCCGGGACAGGGGTCAGCCCCAGCATTTT.

The rearrangement uses TRBV10-3 and TRBJ2-5, with 7 bases matching TRBD1. Trimming removed 0 bases from V and 5 bases from J; junction bases left unmatched: 6. The CDR3 runs to 15 residues. The germline V gene encodes CDR1 ENHRY and CDR2 SYGVKD. CDR3 residues: CAISESVGGSETQYF. CDR3 DNA: TGTGCCATCAGTGAGTCGGTAGGGGGCAGCGAGACCCAGTACTTC.

This clone appeared a few times. The J gene is TRBJ2-7, the V gene TRBV6-5; the match to TRBD1 covers 7 bases. The CDR3 is 15 amino acids. CDR1 MNHEY and CDR2 SVGAGI come from the germline V gene. Trimming removed 0 bases from V and 3 bases from J; junction bases left unmatched: 5. The CDR3 here is CASSYSIGQVYEQYF. Here the CDR3 DNA reads TGTGCCAGCAGTTACTCGATAGGACAGGTCTACGAGCAGTACTTC.

The gene calls are TRBV9 and TRBJ2-1; possibly TRBD2 for D (6 bases). This CDR3 region has 16 residues. Deletions cut 0 bases from V and 6 bases from J, with 16 bases between. The V gene's germline CDR1 is SGDLS and CDR2 YYNGEE. The CDR3 nucleotides read TGTGCCAGCAGCGTAGCTGGCGGGAACACCCCCAATGAGCAGTTCTTC. Its protein is CASSVAGGNTPNEQFF.

This clone was found many times. This rearrangement joins TRBV28 to TRBJ2-3; a possible D gene is TRBD1 (5 bases). Deletions cut 5 bases from V and 0 bases from J, with 15 bases between. This CDR3 contains 16 residues. Germline loops: CDR1 MDHEN, CDR2 SYDVKM. The CDR3 sequence: CASSPRQFSSTDTQYF. The CDR3 nucleotides read TGTGCCAGCAGTCCCAGACAGTTCTCTAGCACAGATACGCAGTATTTT.

This clone came up once. In nucleotides, the CDR3 is TGTGCCAGCAGCACCAGGGGGTCGGTTGAAAAACTGTTTTTT. Encoded protein: CASSTRGSVEKLFF. This chain links TRBV7-9 with TRBJ1-4; 7 bases align to TRBD1. With 5 bases clipped from V and 7 bases from J, the junction kept 7 bases outside the gene matches. The CDR3 is made up of 14 amino acids. Germline V gene lookup returns CDR1 SEHNR and CDR2 FQNEAQ (reference sequence).

The chain is built from TRBV9 and TRBJ1-2; 10 bases match TRBD1. V was pared by 2 bases and J by 4 bases, with 8 bases of the junction left unmatched. Germline CDR1 reads SGDLS; CDR2 reads YYNGEE. The CDR3 sequence is 16 residues long. CDR3 region: CASSVFWTGGSYGYTF. The CDR3 DNA is TGTGCCAGCAGCGTCTTTTGGACAGGGGGGAGCTATGGCTACACCTTC.

The rearrangement uses TRBV5-1 and TRBJ2-3; no reliable D call. This CDR3 has 13 residues. V was cut by 2 bases and J by 2 bases, with 6 bases left in between. Germline CDR1 and CDR2: SGHRS and YFSETQ. The CDR3 DNA follows: TGCGCCAGCAGCTTCCACGACACAGATACGCAGTATTTT. Residues: CASSFHDTDTQYF. The entire variable domain, with the rest obtained from reference TRBV5-1 and TRBJ2-3, is as follows: KAGVTQTPRYLIKTRGQQVTLSCSPISGHRSVSWYQQTPGQGLQFLFEYFSETQRNKGNFPGRFSGRQFSNSRSEMNVSTLELGDSALYLCASSFHDTDTQYFGPGTRLTVL.

This chain uses TRBV5-4 with TRBJ1-2; D gene ambiguous. Deletions cut 2 bases from V and 0 bases from J, with 8 bases between. From germline, CDR1 is SGHNT and CDR2 YYREEE (reference sequence). The CDR3 extends over 14 amino acids. CDR3 protein: CASSFTRANYGYTF. The CDR3 bases are TGTGCCAGCAGCTTTACTAGAGCTAACTATGGCTACACCTTC.

This clone has only one observation. This rearrangement joins TRBV6-5 to TRBJ2-1; D ambiguous. The germline gives CDR1 MNHEY, CDR2 SVGAGI. The CDR3 has 12 amino acids. Trimming removed 0 bases at V and 9 bases at J, with 6 bases between. The CDR3 spells CASSYSYSEQFF. The CDR3 DNA sequence: TGTGCCAGCAGTTACTCGTACTCTGAGCAGTTCTTC.

J is TRBJ2-7 and V is TRBV10-3, with TRBD1 matching over 10 bases. Germline V gene data show CDR1 as ENHRY and CDR2 as SYGVKD. This CDR3 is built from 14 residues. With V trimmed by 8 bases and J by 7 bases, 11 bases remained unmatched. CDR3 amino acids: CAISSGTGDVEQYF. The CDR3 nucleotides are TGTGCCATCTCATCCGGGACAGGGGATGTAGAGCAGTACTTC.